Listed below are T cell receptor beta chains from one sample, sequenced in a study of blood T cells in healthy people across ages. TCRdb processed the 5' RACE reads anew with MiXCR; each CDR3 protein has one entry. The sample has approximately 680,000 distinct CDR3 sequences; approximately 31% are singletons. Sequencing input: blood. The source of these receptors is a woman of 80 years or more in good health. The CDR3 runs from the conserved cysteine through the conserved F or W. D genes are given only for firm matches. The listing skips clone size in some rows; elsewhere it reads once, few, many or a size class.

V	D	J	size	DNA	CDR3
TRBV4-2	TRBD1	TRBJ2-4	many	TGTGCCAGCAGCCGACGGACAGGGGGCACGGAAGAGCAGTACTTC	CASSRRTGGTEEQYF
TRBV6-1	-	TRBJ2-7	many	TGTGCCAGCAGTCGTGAGACAGTCTCCTACGAGCAGTACTTC	CASSRETVSYEQYF
TRBV6-5	-	TRBJ2-1	many	TGTGCCAGCAGTTACTCGGGGAGGGGGATATTCAATGAGCAGTTCTTC	CASSYSGRGIFNEQFF
TRBV5-1	-	TRBJ2-3	-	TGCGCCAGCAGCGGTCAGGAGACAGATACGCAGTATTTT	CASSGQETDTQYF
TRBV7-9	TRBD1	TRBJ1-4	few	TGTGCCAGCAGCCCTGGACAGGGAACTAATGAAAAACTGTTTTTT	CASSPGQGTNEKLFF
TRBV18	-	TRBJ2-1	-	TGTGCCAGCTCACCACTAGGGAGGGGGCTGGATGAGCAGTTCTTC	CASSPLGRGLDEQFF
TRBV5-5	-	TRBJ1-1	-	TGTGCCTCTCGAAAAGGGGCCCAAATGAACACTGAAGCTTTCTTT	CASRKGAQMNTEAFF
TRBV5-6	-	TRBJ1-4	-	TGTGCCAGCAGCTTTGGCGGGGAATTTGGCGAAAAACTGTTTTTT	CASSFGGEFGEKLFF
TRBV19	TRBD1	TRBJ1-2	-	TGTGCCGCCCATGGACAGGGGAAGTATGGCTACACCTTC	CAAHGQGKYGYTF
TRBV5-1	TRBD1	TRBJ2-3	many	TGCGCCAGCAGCTACGGGACAGGGAGGACAGATACGCAGTATTTT	CASSYGTGRTDTQYF
TRBV7-3	TRBD2	TRBJ2-1	-	TGTGCCAGCAGCTCCGAGGTGGGACTAGCGGGTTTTGAGCAGTTCTTC	CASSSEVGLAGFEQFF
TRBV6-2/TRBV6-3	TRBD1	TRBJ1-5	many	TGTGCCAGCAGGACAGGGATGAAACAGCCCCAGCATTTT	CASRTGMKQPQHF
TRBV6-5	-	TRBJ2-3	many	TGTGCCAGCAGTTACAGGGGGGTGGGATCTGGCACAGATACGCAGTATTTT	CASSYRGVGSGTDTQYF
TRBV20-1	TRBD1	TRBJ1-1	-	TGCAGTGCTAATTTTATCGAGACAGGGGTTAATGAAGCTTTCTTT	CSANFIETGVNEAFF
TRBV2	-	TRBJ2-1	-	TGTGCCAGCATTAATCAGGGCTACAATGAGCAGTTCTTC	CASINQGYNEQFF
TRBV6-6	-	TRBJ1-2	many	TGTGCCAGCAGTCGAGATACTAGAGGCTACACCTTC	CASSRDTRGYTF
TRBV24-1	TRBD1	TRBJ2-3	many	TGTGCCACCAGTGGGACAGGGAGAGATACGCAGTATTTT	CATSGTGRDTQYF
TRBV4-3	-	TRBJ1-1	many	TGCGCCAGCAGCCAGGGTCGGTTGGACACTGAAGCTTTCTTT	CASSQGRLDTEAFF
TRBV5-4	-	TRBJ2-1	many	TGTGCCAGCAGCTTTGGGAGGACAGGAAACAATGAGCAGTTCTTC	CASSFGRTGNNEQFF
TRBV3-1	TRBD2	TRBJ2-1	-	TGTGCCAGCAGCCAAGAAGGACTAGCGGGGGGTCCCAATGAGCAGTTCTTC	CASSQEGLAGGPNEQFF
TRBV20-1	TRBD1	TRBJ2-7	many	TGCAGTGCTAGAGGACAGGGACGGAACGAGCAGTACTTC	CSARGQGRNEQYF
TRBV30	-	TRBJ2-1	few	TGTGCCTGGGCTCCCGAAAGCTCCTACAATGAGCAGTTCTTC	CAWAPESSYNEQFF
TRBV20-1	-	TRBJ1-2	-	TGCAGTGCTAGAGAGGGATCAGGGGTGCAGGGCTACACCTTC	CSAREGSGVQGYTF
TRBV6-5	-	TRBJ2-7	-	TGTGCCAGCAGTGCGACACCCTTGATGGGCGAGCAGTACTTC	CASSATPLMGEQYF
TRBV5-4	-	TRBJ1-2	many	TGTGCCAGCAGCTGGCCTAACAGTTACGGCGGCTACACCTTC	CASSWPNSYGGYTF
TRBV25-1	-	TRBJ1-1	few	TGTGCCAGCAGTGAATTAGGCAGATCCGGCATAATGGGTACTGAAGCTTTCTTT	CASSELGRSGIMGTEAFF
TRBV2	TRBD1	TRBJ1-5	few	TGTGCCAGCAGTGAGGGAAACAGGGGGGAACAGCCCCAGCATTTT	CASSEGNRGEQPQHF
TRBV14	-	TRBJ2-7	many	TGTGCCAGCAGCCAAGATAAGGGGGTATCGATTTACGAGCAGTACTTC	CASSQDKGVSIYEQYF
TRBV29-1	-	TRBJ1-4	-	TGCAGCGTAGTCGGGTCTTCGGGGAAAAAACGGTTTTTT	CSVVGSSGKKRFF
TRBV20-1	TRBD1	TRBJ2-5	many	TGCAGTGCTGCCCGCCCTGGGACAGCCCAAGAGACCCAGTACTTC	CSAARPGTAQETQYF
TRBV20-1	TRBD2	TRBJ2-3	many	TGCAGTGCTAGCCCGACTAGCGGTTACACAGATACGCAGTATTTT	CSASPTSGYTDTQYF